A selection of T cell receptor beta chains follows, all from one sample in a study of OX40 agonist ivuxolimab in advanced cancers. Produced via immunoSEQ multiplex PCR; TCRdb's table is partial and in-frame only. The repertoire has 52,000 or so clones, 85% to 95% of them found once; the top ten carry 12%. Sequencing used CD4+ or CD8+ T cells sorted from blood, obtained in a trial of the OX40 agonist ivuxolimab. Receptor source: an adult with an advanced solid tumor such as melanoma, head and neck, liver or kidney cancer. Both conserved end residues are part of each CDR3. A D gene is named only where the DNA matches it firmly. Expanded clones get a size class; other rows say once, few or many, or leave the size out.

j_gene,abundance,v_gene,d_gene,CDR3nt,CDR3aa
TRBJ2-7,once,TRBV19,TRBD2,TGTGCCAGTTGGGGGGGACCTACCTACGAGCAGTACTTC,CASWGGPTYEQYF
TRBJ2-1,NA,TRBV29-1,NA,TGCAGCGTTGAAGGAGGGACTTACAATGAGCAGTTCTTC,CSVEGGTYNEQFF
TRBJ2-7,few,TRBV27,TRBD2,TGTGCCAGCAGCCCTACCTGGGGAGCGGGAGTAGACGAGCAGTACTTC,CASSPTWGAGVDEQYF
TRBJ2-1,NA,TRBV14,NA,TGTGCCAGCAGCCAATTCGCCGGGACCCAAACCTACAATGAGCAGTTCTTC,CASSQFAGTQTYNEQFF
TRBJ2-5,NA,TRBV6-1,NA,TGTGCCAGCAGTGAAAGAACTAGCTGGGAGACCCAGTACTTC,CASSERTSWETQYF
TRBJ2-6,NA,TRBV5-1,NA,TGCGCCAGCAGCTTTACCCTCGGCTCTGGGGCCAACGTCCTGACTTTC,CASSFTLGSGANVLTF
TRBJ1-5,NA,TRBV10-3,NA,TGTGCCATCAGTGGGGGGGAGGGCAATCAGCCCCAGCATTTT,CAISGGEGNQPQHF
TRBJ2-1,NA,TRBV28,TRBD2,TGTGCCAGCACTACTCTAGCGGGAGACGTCTACAATGAGCAGTTCTTC,CASTTLAGDVYNEQFF
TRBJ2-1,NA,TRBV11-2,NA,TGTGCCAGCAGCCCGAGTTTGCGCTCCTACAATGAGCAGTTCTTC,CASSPSLRSYNEQFF
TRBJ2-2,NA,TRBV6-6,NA,TGTGCCAGCAGTTCTTCCCCGGTTGGCGGGGAGCTGTTTTTT,CASSSSPVGGELFF
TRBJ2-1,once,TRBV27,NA,TGTGCCAGCAGTTTAGAAACCCCCCTCTACAATGAGCAGTTCTTC,CASSLETPLYNEQFF
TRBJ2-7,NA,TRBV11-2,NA,TGTGCCAGCAGCCCGGGGACCCGTTTTCCGTACTTC,CASSPGTRFPYF
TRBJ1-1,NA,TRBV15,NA,TGTGCCACCAGCAGAGTAGGCCAAGAAGCTTTCTTT,CATSRVGQEAFF
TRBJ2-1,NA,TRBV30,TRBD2,TGTGCCTGGAGTGTAGCGGGAGGGGTGGATGAGCAGTTCTTC,CAWSVAGGVDEQFF
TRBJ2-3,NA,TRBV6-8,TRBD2,TGTGCCAGCAGTAACGGCGGGGGGACTAGCGGGAGGGCCGGAGGAGGCACAGATACGCAGTATTTT,CASSNGGGTSGRAGGGTDTQYF
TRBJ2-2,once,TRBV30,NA,TGTGCCTGGAGTACCGGGTTGAAGAGGGAGCTGTTTTTT,CAWSTGLKRELFF
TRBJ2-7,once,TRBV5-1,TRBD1,TGCGCCAGCCGACAGGGCTACGAGCAGTACTTC,CASRQGYEQYF
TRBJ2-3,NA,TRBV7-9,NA,TGTGCCAGCAGCTTAGCAACCGGAGGCACAGATACGCAGTATTTT,CASSLATGGTDTQYF
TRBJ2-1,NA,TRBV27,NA,TGTGCCAGCAGTTCCTCCGGGACCTCCTACAATGAGCAGTTCTTC,CASSSSGTSYNEQFF
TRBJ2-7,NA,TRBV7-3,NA,TGTGCCAGCAGAGTAACAGGGTTCTACGAGCAGTACTTC,CASRVTGFYEQYF
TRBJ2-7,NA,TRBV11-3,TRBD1,TGTGCCAGCAGCTCCGGGACAGGGGAACTACAAAAGGCCCTCGAGCAGTACTTC,CASSSGTGELQKALEQYF
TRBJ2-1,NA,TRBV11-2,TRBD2,TGTGCCAGCAGCTCTAGCGGGAGCTCCTACAATGAGCAGTTCTTC,CASSSSGSSYNEQFF
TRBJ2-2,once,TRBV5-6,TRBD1,TGTGCCAGCAGCTTGGGGGTATGGGACAGGGTTACCGGGGAGCTGTTTTTT,CASSLGVWDRVTGELFF
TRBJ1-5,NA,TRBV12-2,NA,TGTGCAAGTCGCCCAGGCGGGGGGAGGTATAGCAATCAGCCCCAGCATTTT,CASRPGGGRYSNQPQHF
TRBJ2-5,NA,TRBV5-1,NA,TGCGCCAGCAGCTTGGCCCCAGGACGGGCGGAGACCCAGTACTTC,CASSLAPGRAETQYF
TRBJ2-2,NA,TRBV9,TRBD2,TGTGCCAGCAGCGTCGGGACTAGCGGGAGGTCCGGGGAGCTGTTTTTT,CASSVGTSGRSGELFF
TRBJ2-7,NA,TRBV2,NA,TGTGCCAGCAATAGCGCCCTCTCCTACGAGCAGTACTTC,CASNSALSYEQYF
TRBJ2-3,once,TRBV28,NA,TGTGCCAGCAGTTTATATCAGGGGGGGACAGATACGCAGTATTTT,CASSLYQGGTDTQYF
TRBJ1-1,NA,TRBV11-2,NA,TGTGCCAGCAGCTTAATCATCCCTGCTGAAGCTTTCTTT,CASSLIIPAEAFF